This is a list of T cell receptor beta chains from one sample in a study of cytomegalovirus exposure and HLA in healthy donors. Assay: immunoSEQ multiplex PCR; the TCRdb copy retains only in-frame clones and omits some. The data contain 150,000 to 200,000 clones, about 80% of them singletons. The source material was PBMCs. These receptors all stem from a female donor in good health and CMV-seronegative. The CDR3 runs from the conserved cysteine through the conserved F or W. The order of the fields is J gene, clone size, D gene, V gene, CDR3 DNA, CDR3 protein. D genes are given only for firm matches. Expanded clones are given a class, and other clones once, few, many or no size at all.

>TRBJ1-4|NA|NA|TRBV30
TGTGCCTGGAGTGGGACAGCCTTTAATGAAAAACTGTTTTTT
CAWSGTAFNEKLFF
>TRBJ2-1|NA|NA|TRBV5-1
TGCGCCAGCAGCTCCGGGGACAATGAGCAGTTCTTC
CASSSGDNEQFF
>TRBJ2-7|few|TRBD1|TRBV27
TGTGCCAGCAGTTTTGGGACAGGGGCCTACGAGCAGTACTTC
CASSFGTGAYEQYF
>TRBJ1-1|NA|TRBD1|TRBV18
TGTGCCAGCTCACCCAAGGGACAGGGGGCGGATGAAGCTTTCTTT
CASSPKGQGADEAFF
>TRBJ2-2|few|TRBD2|TRBV7-3
TGTGCCAGCAGCTTAACGGCTAGCGGGGCGGGCGGGGAGCTGTTTTTT
CASSLTASGAGGELFF
>TRBJ1-5|NA|TRBD1|TRBV19
TGTGCCAGTAGTCAGGGGGGAAGCAATCAGCCCCAGCATTTT
CASSQGGSNQPQHF
>TRBJ1-4|few|NA|TRBV6-6
TGTGCCAGCAGTTATAGAACGGGGCGGGAAACACTGTTTTTT
CASSYRTGRETLFF
>TRBJ1-2|once|TRBD1|TRBV11-1
TGTGCCAGCAGCGGACCGGGACAGGACGAAGGCTACACCTTC
CASSGPGQDEGYTF
>TRBJ2-3|NA|TRBD2|TRBV6-5
TGTGCCAGCAGTACCCCCGCGGGGGGCTGGGATACGCAGTATTTT
CASSTPAGGWDTQYF
>TRBJ1-3|NA|NA|TRBV6-5
TGTGCCAGCCAGGGGTTAGGAAACACCATATATTTT
CASQGLGNTIYF
>TRBJ2-2|NA|TRBD2|TRBV29-1
TGCAGCGTTGCTTCTGGGGGAGGGCTGGGGCCGTTTTTT
CSVASGGGLGPFF
>TRBJ2-5|NA|TRBD2|TRBV10-3
TGTGCCATCAGTGAGTCGGCGGGGACTAGCGGGACGCCAGGGGAGACCCAGTACTTC
CAISESAGTSGTPGETQYF
>TRBJ1-1|NA|NA|TRBV18
TGTGCCAGCTCACCACAGGGGACTGAAGCTTTCTTT
CASSPQGTEAFF
>TRBJ2-5|once|TRBD1|TRBV6-1
TGTGCCAGCAGTGAGACAGGGGGCCAAGAGACCCAGTACTTC
CASSETGGQETQYF
>TRBJ2-7|once|NA|TRBV7-8
TGTGCCAGCAGCACCCGACAGAAGCAGTACTTC
CASSTRQKQYF
>TRBJ1-2|NA|TRBD1|TRBV5-1
TGCGCCAGCAGCGAACTGAGGACAGGGAATCGGTATGGCTACACCTTC
CASSELRTGNRYGYTF
>TRBJ2-1|NA|NA|TRBV10-3
TGTGCCATCAGAACAGCATCGGACAATGAGCAGTTCTTC
CAIRTASDNEQFF
>TRBJ1-1|NA|NA|TRBV4-1
TGCGCCAGCAGCCAAGTAGGGGGGGGGAACACTGAAGCTTTCTTT
CASSQVGGGNTEAFF
>TRBJ1-1|NA|NA|TRBV19
TGTGCCAGTAGTATTCTGGGCAAAGGAGCTTTCTTT
CASSILGKGAFF
>TRBJ2-7|NA|TRBD2|TRBV10-3
TGTGCCATCAGTGCGGGACTAGCGGCCTACGAGCAGTACTTC
CAISAGLAAYEQYF
>TRBJ2-1|NA|TRBD2|TRBV18
TGTGCCAGCTCACCACCGCCCCGGCGGGGGGCCCTTTACAATGAGCAGTTCTTC
CASSPPPRRGALYNEQFF
>TRBJ2-1|NA|NA|TRBV7-6
TGTGCCAGCACCCCTGCCCTTAGCTCCTACAATGAGCAGTTCTTC
CASTPALSSYNEQFF
>TRBJ2-1|NA|TRBD1|TRBV7-3
TGTGCCAGCAGCCCCTCCGGGACAGGGGCCTACAATGAGCAGTTCTTC
CASSPSGTGAYNEQFF
>TRBJ1-4|NA|TRBD1|TRBV2
TGTGCCAGCAGTGAAGAGACAGGGGGGACCTCCGAACTGTTTTTT
CASSEETGGTSELFF
>TRBJ1-4|NA|TRBD1|TRBV5-1
TGCGCCAGCAGCCCCGGGACAGGGGGTGCTAATGAAAAACTGTTTTTT
CASSPGTGGANEKLFF
>TRBJ1-3|few|TRBD1|TRBV5-1
TGCGCCAGCAGCTTGGACGCGCCGACAGGGAAAAAAACCATATATTTT
CASSLDAPTGKKTIYF
>TRBJ2-1|NA|TRBD1|TRBV10-3
TGTGCCAGCGGAACAGGGGACGATGAGCAGTTCTTC
CASGTGDDEQFF
>TRBJ1-1|few|NA|TRBV5-1
TGCGCCAGCAGCCCCAGGGCGAACACTGAAGCTTTCTTT
CASSPRANTEAFF
>TRBJ1-2|NA|TRBD1|TRBV2
TGTGCCAGCAGAGACAGGGGAGGCTACACCTTC
CASRDRGGYTF
>TRBJ1-2|few|TRBD1|TRBV30
TGTGCCTGGAGTTCCTCAGGGGGCGCGGTTGGCTACACCTTC
CAWSSSGGAVGYTF
>TRBJ2-7|NA|NA|TRBV5-1
TGCGCCAGCAGCTTGGAACCAGGTCCACCCTACGAGCAGTACTTC
CASSLEPGPPYEQYF
>TRBJ1-1|NA|TRBD1|TRBV6-5
TGTGCCAGCAGTCTTCGACAGGGCTACGCTGAAGCTTTCTTT
CASSLRQGYAEAFF
>TRBJ2-2|NA|TRBD2|TRBV5-1
TGCGCCAGCAGCATAAGCTTGACTAGCGGAGTCACCGGGGAGCTGTTTTTT
CASSISLTSGVTGELFF
>TRBJ1-1|NA|TRBD1|TRBV19
TGTGCCAGTAGTCAAACGGACAGGGGGATTGTCGCTGAAGCTTTCTTT
CASSQTDRGIVAEAFF
>TRBJ2-1|NA|NA|TRBV19
TGTGCCAGTAGTATAGATTCAGGGAACGAGCAGTTCTTC
CASSIDSGNEQFF
>TRBJ2-1|few|NA|TRBV19
TGTGCCAGTAGTATAGCGGTGGTTTACAATGAGCAGTTCTTC
CASSIAVVYNEQFF
>TRBJ1-2|NA|TRBD1|TRBV19
TGTGCCAGTAGTGGGGGGACAGGAACTTTTCTGCCCTATGGCTACACCTTC
CASSGGTGTFLPYGYTF
>TRBJ2-7|NA|TRBD1|TRBV5-1
TGCGCCAGCAGCCCGGACAGGGGAACGGGCGAGCAGTACTTC
CASSPDRGTGEQYF
>TRBJ1-1|few|TRBD1|TRBV19
TGTGCCAGCCAGGGGGACAGCCGTATTTACACTGAAGCTTTCTTT
CASQGDSRIYTEAFF
>TRBJ1-1|NA|NA|TRBV6-6
TGTGCCAGCAGTTACTCTGGCCAAGAAGCTTTCTTT
CASSYSGQEAFF